The rows below give T cell receptor beta chains drawn from one sample of a study of cytomegalovirus exposure and HLA in healthy donors. The method was immunoSEQ multiplex PCR; TCRdb's version includes in-frame clones alone and lacks a portion of them. The sample yields some 130,000 clones, 65% to 80% seen once. The sample taken for sequencing was PBMCs. Receptors originate from a male donor in good health and CMV-seronegative. CDR3s include the opening cysteine and the closing phenylalanine or tryptophan. The order of the fields is V gene, clone size, D gene, J gene, CDR3 protein, CDR3 DNA. D genes are given only for firm matches. Size tells how often a clone was seen (once, few, many) or the class of an expanded clone, and some rows leave it out.

v_call: TRBV11-2
clone_size: -
d_call: TRBD2
j_call: TRBJ2-7
cdr3_aa: CASSPRGSGRGYEQYF
cdr3_nt: TGTGCCAGCAGCCCCCGGGGTAGCGGGAGAGGCTACGAGCAGTACTTC

v_call: TRBV19
clone_size: -
d_call: TRBD1
j_call: TRBJ1-2
cdr3_aa: CASSRGTINYGYTF
cdr3_nt: TGTGCCAGTAGCAGGGGGACCATTAACTATGGCTACACCTTC

v_call: TRBV4-3
clone_size: -
d_call: -
j_call: TRBJ1-2
cdr3_aa: CASSQDGARALYGYTF
cdr3_nt: TGCGCCAGCAGCCAAGATGGGGCAAGGGCCCTGTATGGCTACACCTTC

v_call: TRBV19
clone_size: few
d_call: -
j_call: TRBJ1-4
cdr3_aa: CASRGNQEQYEKLFF
cdr3_nt: TGTGCCAGTCGGGGGAACCAGGAGCAGTATGAAAAACTGTTTTTT

v_call: TRBV7-3
clone_size: -
d_call: TRBD1
j_call: TRBJ1-6
cdr3_aa: CASSQGTGENSPLHF
cdr3_nt: TGTGCCAGCAGCCAGGGGACAGGGGAAAATTCACCCCTCCACTTT

v_call: TRBV5-4
clone_size: -
d_call: -
j_call: TRBJ2-5
cdr3_aa: CASSLARAEGETQYF
cdr3_nt: TGTGCCAGCAGCTTGGCCCGGGCGGAGGGGGAGACCCAGTACTTC

v_call: TRBV7-6
clone_size: -
d_call: TRBD1
j_call: TRBJ1-1
cdr3_aa: CASSRRQGSSTEAFF
cdr3_nt: TGTGCCAGCAGCCGGAGACAGGGGTCGAGCACTGAAGCTTTCTTT

v_call: TRBV9
clone_size: once
d_call: TRBD1
j_call: TRBJ2-7
cdr3_aa: CASSAGGQGGSYEQYF
cdr3_nt: TGTGCCAGCAGCGCTGGGGGACAGGGGGGTTCCTACGAGCAGTACTTC

v_call: TRBV5-1
clone_size: -
d_call: TRBD1
j_call: TRBJ2-7
cdr3_aa: CASSLASRDRGYEQYF
cdr3_nt: TGCGCCAGCAGCTTGGCTAGCCGGGACAGGGGCTACGAGCAGTACTTC

v_call: TRBV6-1
clone_size: few
d_call: -
j_call: TRBJ1-1
cdr3_aa: CASKTDSNTEAFF
cdr3_nt: TGTGCCAGTAAGACAGACTCGAACACTGAAGCTTTCTTT

v_call: TRBV4-1
clone_size: -
d_call: TRBD2
j_call: TRBJ2-1
cdr3_aa: CASSRETSGSLNEQFF
cdr3_nt: TGCGCCAGCAGCCGTGAGACTAGCGGGAGCCTGAATGAGCAGTTCTTC

v_call: TRBV7-9
clone_size: -
d_call: -
j_call: TRBJ2-6
cdr3_aa: CASSLAAAQPGANVLTF
cdr3_nt: TGTGCCAGCAGCTTAGCGGCAGCGCAACCTGGGGCCAACGTCCTGACTTTC

v_call: TRBV7-7
clone_size: -
d_call: TRBD1
j_call: TRBJ2-5
cdr3_aa: CASSLSTTGLETQYF
cdr3_nt: TGTGCTAGCAGCCTATCTACGACAGGGTTGGAGACCCAGTACTTC

v_call: TRBV7-3
clone_size: -
d_call: -
j_call: TRBJ2-5
cdr3_aa: CASSRGTGETQYF
cdr3_nt: TGTGCCAGCAGCCGCGGGACTGGGGAGACCCAGTACTTC

v_call: TRBV4-3
clone_size: -
d_call: -
j_call: TRBJ1-1
cdr3_aa: CASSQSRVGTEAFF
cdr3_nt: TGCGCCAGCAGCCAATCTCGGGTTGGCACTGAAGCTTTCTTT

v_call: TRBV5-4
clone_size: -
d_call: -
j_call: TRBJ2-3
cdr3_aa: CASSLYRTDTQYF
cdr3_nt: TGTGCCAGCAGCCTCTACCGCACAGATACGCAGTATTTT

v_call: TRBV7-3
clone_size: -
d_call: -
j_call: TRBJ2-3
cdr3_aa: CASSARYGGTDTQYF
cdr3_nt: TGTGCCAGCAGCGCACGTTACGGAGGCACAGATACGCAGTATTTT

v_call: TRBV28
clone_size: -
d_call: -
j_call: TRBJ2-5
cdr3_aa: CASSAAGAQDQETQYF
cdr3_nt: TGTGCCAGCAGTGCCGCGGGGGCACAGGACCAAGAGACCCAGTACTTC

v_call: TRBV9
clone_size: once
d_call: TRBD1
j_call: TRBJ2-6
cdr3_aa: CASSSGQWSGANVLTF
cdr3_nt: TGTGCCAGTTCGTCGGGACAGTGGTCTGGGGCCAACGTCCTGACTTTC

v_call: TRBV2
clone_size: -
d_call: -
j_call: TRBJ1-1
cdr3_aa: CASNEVGVKTEAFF
cdr3_nt: TGTGCCAGCAACGAAGTAGGGGTAAAGACTGAAGCTTTCTTT

v_call: TRBV18
clone_size: -
d_call: TRBD1
j_call: TRBJ1-1
cdr3_aa: CASSPRRGPDTEAFF
cdr3_nt: TGTGCCAGCTCACCACGTAGGGGGCCAGACACTGAAGCTTTCTTT

v_call: TRBV2
clone_size: few
d_call: TRBD1
j_call: TRBJ1-4
cdr3_aa: CASGHNRGTNEKLFF
cdr3_nt: TGTGCCAGCGGCCACAACAGGGGGACTAATGAAAAACTGTTTTTT

v_call: TRBV25-1
clone_size: -
d_call: -
j_call: TRBJ1-1
cdr3_aa: CASRDRRATEAFF
cdr3_nt: TGTGCCAGCAGAGATAGGAGGGCCACTGAAGCTTTCTTT

v_call: TRBV29-1
clone_size: -
d_call: -
j_call: TRBJ1-1
cdr3_aa: CSVVRNMNTEAFF
cdr3_nt: TGCAGCGTTGTGCGGAACATGAACACTGAAGCTTTCTTT

v_call: TRBV13
clone_size: -
d_call: -
j_call: TRBJ1-1
cdr3_aa: CASSLGMGSTEAFF
cdr3_nt: TGTGCCAGCAGCTTAGGTATGGGGAGCACTGAAGCTTTCTTT

v_call: TRBV5-5
clone_size: -
d_call: -
j_call: TRBJ2-5
cdr3_aa: CASNRGWETQYF
cdr3_nt: TGTGCCAGCAACCGGGGTTGGGAGACCCAGTACTTC

v_call: TRBV28
clone_size: -
d_call: -
j_call: TRBJ2-7
cdr3_aa: CASSPTLDRSYEQYF
cdr3_nt: TGTGCCAGCAGTCCCACCCTTGACAGGTCCTACGAGCAGTACTTC

v_call: TRBV7-9
clone_size: -
d_call: -
j_call: TRBJ1-2
cdr3_aa: CASSKQGGNYGYTF
cdr3_nt: TGTGCCAGCAGCAAACAGGGCGGGAACTATGGCTACACCTTC

v_call: TRBV15
clone_size: -
d_call: -
j_call: TRBJ2-7
cdr3_aa: CATSMVRGSYEQYF
cdr3_nt: TGTGCCACCAGTATGGTGCGGGGCTCCTACGAGCAGTACTTC

v_call: TRBV7-2
clone_size: -
d_call: -
j_call: TRBJ2-1
cdr3_aa: CASSLAGGPYNEQFF
cdr3_nt: TGTGCCAGCAGCTTAGCGGGGGGGCCTTACAATGAGCAGTTCTTC

v_call: TRBV9
clone_size: -
d_call: -
j_call: TRBJ1-4
cdr3_aa: CASSRVGLKREKLFF
cdr3_nt: TGTGCCAGCAGCCGAGTAGGCCTCAAGAGGGAAAAACTGTTTTTT

v_call: TRBV6-1
clone_size: -
d_call: -
j_call: TRBJ2-3
cdr3_aa: CASRTRGTDTQYF
cdr3_nt: TGTGCCAGCAGGACCCGGGGCACAGATACGCAGTATTTT

v_call: TRBV7-3
clone_size: -
d_call: -
j_call: TRBJ1-1
cdr3_aa: CASSLGDSPNTEAFF
cdr3_nt: TGTGCCAGCAGCTTAGGAGACAGCCCGAACACTGAAGCTTTCTTT

v_call: TRBV7-9
clone_size: -
d_call: -
j_call: TRBJ2-7
cdr3_aa: CASSLSTYEQYF
cdr3_nt: TGTGCCAGCAGCTTATCCACCTACGAGCAGTACTTC

v_call: TRBV7-2
clone_size: -
d_call: TRBD2
j_call: TRBJ2-2
cdr3_aa: CASSSSGGASGELFF
cdr3_nt: TGTGCCAGCAGCTCAAGCGGGGGGGCGTCCGGGGAGCTGTTTTTT

v_call: TRBV29-1
clone_size: -
d_call: TRBD1
j_call: TRBJ2-1
cdr3_aa: CSVEPGQGSDEQFF
cdr3_nt: TGCAGCGTTGAACCGGGACAGGGGTCCGATGAGCAGTTCTTC

v_call: TRBV6-1
clone_size: few
d_call: TRBD1
j_call: TRBJ2-7
cdr3_aa: CASSEGTGFSYEQYF
cdr3_nt: TGTGCCAGCAGTGAAGGGACAGGTTTTTCCTACGAGCAGTACTTC

v_call: TRBV5-4
clone_size: few
d_call: TRBD2
j_call: TRBJ2-5
cdr3_aa: CASSLRRELSETQYF
cdr3_nt: TGTGCCAGCAGCTTGAGGCGGGAGTTGTCGGAGACCCAGTACTTC

v_call: TRBV5-4
clone_size: -
d_call: -
j_call: TRBJ2-1
cdr3_aa: CASSSRVYNEQFF
cdr3_nt: TGTGCCAGCAGCTCCAGGGTTTACAATGAGCAGTTCTTC

v_call: TRBV7-2
clone_size: -
d_call: -
j_call: TRBJ1-1
cdr3_aa: CASSTGNTEAFF
cdr3_nt: TGTGCCAGCTCCACGGGGAACACTGAAGCTTTCTTT

v_call: TRBV6-1
clone_size: -
d_call: TRBD1
j_call: TRBJ2-7
cdr3_aa: CASSTGTGPYEQYF
cdr3_nt: TGTGCCAGCAGCACCGGGACAGGGCCCTACGAGCAGTACTTC

v_call: TRBV18
clone_size: few
d_call: TRBD1
j_call: TRBJ2-1
cdr3_aa: CASSPLDRGHNEQFF
cdr3_nt: TGTGCCAGCTCACCACTGGACAGGGGTCACAATGAGCAGTTCTTC